This T cell receptor beta chain was identified during a study of cytomegalovirus exposure and HLA in healthy donors (dated by TCRdb to about 2017). In the study overall: An earlier analysis of about 560 of the donors reported 250 to 350 Gb of sequence data and about 120 million unique TCR beta sequences obtained from roughly 180 million T cells. An early release covering 550 to 700 HLA-typed donors comprised approximately 300 gigabases of sequencing data and roughly 85 million unique TCR sequences. Of the roughly 410 genotyped donors, 80% to 90% were placed in the genetic ancestry cluster associated with self-reported Caucasian donors. The study aimed to test whether signatures of past pathogen exposure could be identified by cataloging public T cell receptors. The study profiled the T cell repertoires of some 610 subjects by immunosequencing and related them to cytomegalovirus serostatus. Besides the first cohort of under 700 subjects, a separate validation cohort made up of 120 different subjects was used. High-throughput TCR immunosequencing, statistical association of individual TCRs with disease status, and machine learning were combined to predict cytomegalovirus infection status. A later analysis re-analyzed previously published TCR beta repertoires from roughly 690 donors and added high-resolution HLA genotyping to study TCR occurrence patterns. Rather than drawing on any new phenotypic data, the later analysis identified candidate immune exposures from TCR beta sequences and the way those sequences occurred across donors. In an earlier analysis of around 540 of the donors, high-throughput TCR beta sequencing was used to judge whether each TCR beta V gene segment behaved as functional or pseudogenic. Donor age, sex, ethnicity and CMV serostatus were collected together with the repertoire data. A later genetic analysis used genome-wide SNP genotypes for about 60% of the 666 donors, treating that subset as a discovery cohort. Every discovery cohort repertoire had been produced on one sequencing platform. Both class I and class II loci were covered by HLA typing, at four-digit resolution. The number of donors typed differed by locus, with roughly 629-640 for A, B, C, DRB1 and DQB1, around 500 for DQA1, 600 to 610 for DPA1, and some 450 for DPB1. A handful of DR-DQ haplotypes were handled as single units for association and clustering because linkage in the cohort was strong. Among about 360 genotyped donors of the cohort, an average of approximately 240,000 unique TCR beta nucleotide sequences were sequenced per donor, 15% to 20% of them non-productive. Overall study results and their limits: In an earlier analysis of roughly 560 of the donors, most TCR beta V segments were observed in productive rearrangements about 87% or about 30% of the time, broadly matching IMGT annotations. Across donors, most TCR sequences were observed very rarely, whereas some public TCRs were present in many individuals. Because some donors lacked HLA typing at each locus, the association tests relied only on the typed subset. A further reported finding was that TCR beta sequences accurately predicted the HLA-A and HLA-B alleles for most subjects in the first cohort. A later analysis found that most CMV-associated TCR beta chains appeared HLA-restricted, with HLA associations seemingly driven largely by CMV exposure. In a later genetic analysis, a missense DCLRE1C variant was associated with V-gene and J-gene trimming of TCR beta chains, and the association was replicated in an independent cohort. The only immune exposure information available for the cohort was CMV serostatus. In both the original and validation cohorts, the classifier was reported to diagnose cytomegalovirus status with high specificity and sensitivity. A cluster of highly shared sequence variants was judged likely to be a technical artifact of the sequencing pipeline. According to a later genetic analysis, donors in an Asian-associated ancestry cluster had fewer N-insertions in productive TCRs than the approximately 650-donor mean. Only TCR beta chains were sequenced in this cohort, and the absence of alpha or paired-chain data limited detectable features. In a later analysis, TCR association rates were found to vary across HLA loci, with the most associated TCRs seen for DRB1 alleles and the fewest for HLA-C alleles. Sequencing depth was assumed to be roughly uniform across donors in the presence/absence analyses, though that assumption may not hold. A later analysis reported that several top co-occurrence clusters appeared linked to parvovirus B19, influenza, CMV and Epstein-Barr virus. When HLA alleles, especially DR and DQ, strongly co-occurred, TCR associations were difficult to assign to individual alleles. Linkage disequilibrium might explain the correlated functional status among segregating V segments, but an unknown experimental factor could not be excluded. Some IMGT-functional V segments, including TRBV6-2 and TRBV6-3, could not be told apart with the 87-base-pair reads, so those segments were excluded. A total of 164 TCR beta chains were listed by the study as associated with cytomegalovirus. At a false discovery rate of 0.05, a later analysis linked some 18,000 TCR beta sequences to specific HLA alleles. The earlier analysis of approximately 560 of the donors excluded about 16 rarely observed V segments, including chromosome 9 orphons, because counts were too low. Three of the identified cytomegalovirus-associated TCR beta chains were confirmed in vitro to be specific for cytomegalovirus antigens. In a later analysis, HLA-associated TCR beta chains were found to be more clonally expanded and to have lower generation probabilities than equally common non-associated chains. According to the authors, the approach could potentially be generalized to other disease states and immunological phenotypes.

Points on this clone: Its target antigen remains unknown. No base quality information exists; no much larger clone differs at one position.

The cohort was made up of approximately 670 healthy bone marrow donors. All cohort members were sampled while nominally healthy, although unrecorded immune exposures were likely present. The donor tested CMV seropositive and was one of the 289 seropositive cohort members. Every donor gave a peripheral blood sample, and the peripheral blood mononuclear cells from that sample were used for TCR beta sequencing. The Qiagen DNeasy Blood Extraction Kit was used to extract genomic DNA from the blood cell samples. Library preparation employed the immunoSEQ multiplex PCR assay. A mixture of 60 forward primers for TCR Vbeta segments and 13 reverse primers for TCR Jbeta segments was used in the multiplex PCR. A multiplex PCR assay on genomic DNA amplified the CDR3 region of rearranged TCR beta genes. On the Illumina HiSeq System, the amplified TCR beta libraries were sequenced as 87-base-pair reads. The original pipeline was this. Across the 670 or so repertoires, a later analysis counted 60 million to 90 million unique TCR beta chains, some 11 million of which were shared by at least two donors. To remove PCR and sequencing errors, raw reads were error-corrected and collapsed into unique sequences using a nearest-neighbor algorithm that merged closely related sequences. Alignment of CDR3 sequences to IMGT reference sequences was used to assign V, D and J gene segments. For a sequence to be retained, at least a six-nucleotide match to both a V gene segment and a J gene segment was required. Rearrangements were called productive when the CDR3 lacked stop codons and stayed in frame with V and J; all others were non-productive. CDR3 was defined by IMGT convention, running from the second conserved V-encoded cysteine to the conserved J-encoded phenylalanine. The earlier analysis of around 640 of the donors excluded sequences that lacked an unambiguous match to a single V gene segment. An earlier analysis of about 600 of the donors called V segments functional above 56.7% productive rearrangements and segregating when the between-donor standard deviation exceeded 5%. A statistical classification framework was built for diagnosing cytomegalovirus status from the catalog of TCR beta chain sequences. In a later analysis, V and J genes were assigned by comparing TCR nucleotide sequences against IMGT/GENE-DB human TR gene sequences. In a later analysis, CDR3 sequences and most-parsimonious VDJ recombination scenarios were assigned using the TCRdist pipeline. In a later analysis, each TCR beta chain was defined by its CDR3 amino acid sequence together with its V-gene family, and reads without a unique V-gene family were excluded. In a later analysis, 500 to 700 highly shared, low-generation-probability nucleotide sequences were removed to address suspected cross-contamination and a sequencing artifact. In a later analysis, a clonal expansion index for each public chain was calculated from normalized within-repertoire ranks of inferred template counts. Generation probabilities in a later analysis came from a VDJ recombination model fitted to out-of-frame rearrangements, and those results were checked against IGoR. In a later analysis, TCR-TCR, TCR-HLA and TCR-CMV co-occurrence was scored with hypergeometric tests, and a repertoire-size bias correction was applied to TCR pairs. A later analysis estimated false discovery rates by permuting HLA or CMV assignments 20 times. In a later analysis, co-occurring TCRs were grouped using DBSCAN, with TCRdist sequence similarity added in when clustering inside HLA-allele-positive subsets. Repertoires with fewer than 30,000 or more than 120,000 public chains, plus five repertoires with anomalous nucleotide sharing, were excluded from co-occurrence clustering. TCRdb provides this immuneACCESS table in a form limited to in-frame rearrangements. Some clones are lacking; in checked studies, under half of them reflect an unresolved V gene, and why the rest are absent is not known. V, J and clone size are taken as reported in that table, and D and trimming were inferred from the DNA itself. For this sample there are under 200,000 clones; about four fifths appear just once. The leading ten clones occupy 6.5% to 7.5% of the sample.

V gives up 3 bases and J gives up 14 bases, and the segment between their germline ends measures 20 bases. The CDR3 covers 14 residues, taking in both the cysteine and the phenylalanine. Only CDR3 DNA remains: 42 bases, in frame from the first base. Per the germline V gene, MRHNA is the CDR1 and SNTAGT is the CDR2. The sequence joins TRBV6-4 to TRBJ1-3; a weak D assignment points to TRBD1 (6 bases agree). This receptor was taken from a woman in her twenties or thirties in good health and CMV-seropositive. The sample comprised PBMCs. The CDR3 in this case is CASSEDRQSSRVYF. In nucleotides, the sequence is TGTGCCAGCAGTGAGGACAGACAATCCAGCAGGGTATATTTT.